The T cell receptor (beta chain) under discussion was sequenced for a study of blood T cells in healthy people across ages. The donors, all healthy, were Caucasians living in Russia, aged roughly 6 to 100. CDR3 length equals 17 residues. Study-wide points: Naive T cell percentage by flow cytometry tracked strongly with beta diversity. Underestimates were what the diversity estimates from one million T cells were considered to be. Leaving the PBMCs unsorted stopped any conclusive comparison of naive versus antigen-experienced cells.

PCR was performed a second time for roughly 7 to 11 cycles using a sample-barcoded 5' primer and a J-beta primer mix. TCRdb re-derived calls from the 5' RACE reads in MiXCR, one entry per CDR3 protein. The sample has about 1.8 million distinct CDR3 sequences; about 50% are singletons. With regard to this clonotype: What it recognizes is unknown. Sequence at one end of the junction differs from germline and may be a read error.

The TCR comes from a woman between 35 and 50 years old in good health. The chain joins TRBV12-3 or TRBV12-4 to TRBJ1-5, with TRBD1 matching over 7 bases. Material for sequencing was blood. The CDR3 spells CASCFRMTGKGNQPQHF. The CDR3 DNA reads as TGTGCCAGCTGTTTCAGGATGACAGGGAAGGGCAATCAGCCCCAGCATTTT.